Below are 26 T cell receptor beta chains sequenced from a single sample in a study of cytomegalovirus exposure and HLA in healthy donors. Primers for the PCR totalled 60 Vbeta and 13 Jbeta. Produced via immunoSEQ multiplex PCR; TCRdb's table is partial and in-frame only. The profile covers about 190,000 clones, with over 75% appearing a single time and about 6% taken by the ten largest. The material sequenced was PBMCs. These receptors were collected from a man aged 40-55 years in good health and CMV-seropositive.

The CDR3 DNA reads as TGTGCCAGCAGCGCTAGGACAGGCTCCTACGAGCAGTACTTC. Translation: CASSARTGSYEQYF. The chain is built from TRBV13 and TRBJ2-7, with 7 bases that match TRBD1. V gave up 5 bases and J gave up 0 bases; unmatched junction bases: 4. The CDR3 loop spans 14 amino acids. CDR1 PRHDT and CDR2 FYEKMQ come from the germline V gene (reference sequence).

A single count supports this clone. This chain joins TRBV6-6 and TRBJ1-5; 7 bases align to TRBD1. Germline CDR1 and CDR2: MNHNY and SVGAGI (reference sequence). This CDR3 has 15 residues. V gave up 7 bases and J gave up 5 bases; unmatched junction bases: 11. CDR3 region: CASTNSGGRDQPQHF. The CDR3 DNA sequence: TGTGCCAGCACCAATTCAGGGGGAAGGGATCAGCCCCAGCATTTT.

V gene TRBV6-6 combines with J gene TRBJ1-5; 7 bases map to TRBD1. Trimming took 6 bases from V and 5 from J; bases not matched to a gene: 4. The CDR3 consists of 13 residues. The germline gives CDR1 MNHNY, CDR2 SVGAGI (reference sequence). As DNA, the CDR3 is TGTGCCAGCAGCCTCGACAGGGATCAGCCCCAGCATTTT. It is translated as CASSLDRDQPQHF.

The chain uses TRBV9 and TRBJ1-1, with TRBD1 matching over 7 bases. The CDR3 has 13 amino acids. The V gene's germline CDR1 is SGDLS and CDR2 YYNGEE. V dropped 3 bases and J dropped 9; count of bases not matched to a gene: 8. This chain's CDR3 is CASSAPSTGKAFF. In DNA, the CDR3 is TGTGCCAGCAGCGCCCCCTCGACAGGGAAAGCTTTCTTT.

The chain combines TRBV5-4 with TRBJ2-5, with 8 bases aligning to TRBD2. With 4 bases clipped from V and 1 base from J, the junction kept 6 bases outside the gene matches. The CDR3 consists of 15 residues. The germline gives CDR1 SGHNT, CDR2 YYREEE (reference sequence). Here the CDR3 reads CASSAQRGPQETQYF. In DNA, the CDR3 is TGTGCCAGCAGCGCCCAGCGGGGGCCCCAAGAGACCCAGTACTTC.

The chain is built from TRBV5-6 and TRBJ1-2, with D possibly being TRBD1 (5 bases). Trimming took off 2 bases at V and 8 bases at J, with 10 bases between the two ends. Germline loops: CDR1 SGHDT, CDR2 YYEEEE. The CDR3 spans 12 residues. The CDR3: CASSFGTGGYTF. CDR3 bases: TGTGCCAGCAGCTTTGGGACTGGGGGCTACACCTTC.

This clone has just one count. The chain recombines TRBV7-8 with TRBJ1-6; D may be TRBD1 (5 bases). This CDR3 is 18 amino acids long. In germline, CDR1 is SGHVS, CDR2 FQNEAQ. V lost 4 bases and J lost 10, with 26 bases in between. This CDR3 reads CASSSNEKGNSVHSPLHF. CDR3 DNA: TGTGCCAGCAGCTCCAACGAGAAGGGGAATTCGGTGCACTCACCCCTCCACTTT.

The chain combines TRBV15 with TRBJ2-1; possible D gene TRBD1, 6 bases. Germline V gene data show CDR1 as LNHNV and CDR2 as YYDKDF (reference sequence). The CDR3 consists of 15 residues. V dropped 0 bases and J dropped 6 bases, with 12 bases sitting between them. CDR3 coding DNA: TGTGCCACCAGCAGAGATCTTAGGGACACCAATGAGCAGTTCTTC. It translates to CATSRDLRDTNEQFF.

The rearrangement links TRBV19 to TRBJ1-1, with no clear D. Trimming took off 7 bases at V and 4 bases at J, with 13 bases between the two ends. The CDR3 length is 13 residues. The germline gives CDR1 LNHDA, CDR2 SQIVND (reference sequence). CDR3 residues: CASTPGRGTEAFF. DNA for the CDR3: TGTGCCAGTACCCCTGGGAGAGGCACTGAAGCTTTCTTT.

This chain uses TRBV18 with TRBJ1-5; D is ambiguous. The V gene's germline CDR1 is KGHSH and CDR2 LQKENI. The CDR3 extends over 14 amino acids. V shed 5 bases and J shed 1 base, with 9 bases lying between them. CDR3 nucleotide sequence: TGTGCCAGCTCAAACACGGAGAGCAATCAGCCCCAGCATTTT. Encoded protein: CASSNTESNQPQHF.

On this clone itself: Other DNA sequences in the same sample also yield this CDR3. The chain has TRBV9 and TRBJ2-5; TRBD2 matches at 10 bases. The J segment lost 4 bases and the V segment lost 2 bases, leaving 2 bases of the junction unmatched. The CDR3 runs 14 residues. The germline V gene encodes CDR1 SGDLS and CDR2 YYNGEE. The CDR3 region is CASSVSSGGETQYF. CDR3 coding DNA: TGTGCCAGCAGCGTGTCTAGCGGGGGAGAGACCCAGTACTTC.

The chain couples TRBV28 to TRBJ2-3, with D possibly being TRBD1 (6 bases). The CDR3 is 15 residues long. CDR1 MDHEN and CDR2 SYDVKM come from the germline V gene. Trimming stripped 10 bases from V and 2 bases from J, with 19 bases between. The CDR3 nucleotides are TGTGCCATTACTACACCAGGACAGTACACAGATACGCAGTATTTT. Its translation: CAITTPGQYTDTQYF.

Only one count was recorded for this clone. The chain links TRBV9 to TRBJ2-5; tentatively, D is TRBD2 (6 bases). Germline CDR1 SGDLS, CDR2 YYNGEE. V was cut by 0 bases and J by 7 bases, with 19 bases left in between. CDR3 length: 16 residues. Here the CDR3 reads CASSVVRDSGIGTQYF. As DNA, the CDR3 is TGTGCCAGCAGCGTAGTACGGGACTCGGGTATTGGGACCCAGTACTTC.

V gene TRBV6-5 combines with J gene TRBJ2-7; the match to TRBD1 covers 7 bases. CDR3 length: 14 residues. CDR1 is MNHEY, CDR2 SVGAGI, per germline. The J segment lost 4 bases and the V segment lost 2 bases, leaving 5 bases of the junction unmatched. The chain's CDR3 is CASSYAPGQYEQYF. For the CDR3, the DNA is TGTGCCAGCAGTTACGCTCCGGGACAGTACGAGCAGTACTTC.

The chain carries TRBV5-4 and TRBJ1-6, with 11 bases matching TRBD1. V shed 0 bases and J 9 bases; nucleotides not matched to a gene: 8. The germline CDR1 and CDR2 sequences are SGHNT and YYREEE (reference sequence). The CDR3 is 17 amino acids. The CDR3 sequence: CASSLGEVGTGGSPLHF. The CDR3 DNA sequence: TGTGCCAGCAGCTTGGGGGAAGTGGGGACAGGGGGTTCACCCCTCCACTTT.

The chain carries TRBV7-9 and TRBJ2-7, with TRBD1 as a possible D gene (5 bases). V shed 4 bases and J shed 8 bases, with 21 bases lying between them. The V gene's germline CDR1 is SEHNR and CDR2 FQNEAQ (reference sequence). The CDR3 is 15 amino acids. CDR3 loop: CASSSALSDSYKQYF. In DNA, the CDR3 is TGTGCCAGCAGCTCGGCTCTTAGTGACAGCTATAAGCAGTACTTC.

This clone appeared a single time. The rearrangement links TRBV6-5 to TRBJ1-1, with 7 bases aligning to TRBD1. There are 14 residues in the CDR3. Germline CDR1 reads MNHEY; CDR2 reads SVGAGI. With V trimmed by 4 bases and J by 1 base, 3 bases remained unmatched. CDR3: CASSSGDRNTEAFF. CDR3 sequence (DNA): TGTGCCAGCAGTTCAGGGGACAGGAACACTGAAGCTTTCTTT.

The chain has TRBV7-9 and TRBJ2-7, with a weak D call TRBD2 (5 bases). This CDR3 contains 14 residues. Trimming shortened V by 6 bases and J by 6 bases, and 18 bases separated the two germline ends. Germline CDR1 and CDR2: SEHNR and FQNEAQ (reference sequence). In nucleotides, the CDR3 is TGTGCCAGCAGTTCGACCGGGGAGACAAGCGAGCAGTACTTC. Its translation is CASSSTGETSEQYF.

The table lists this clone with a few counts. The chain is built from TRBV19 and TRBJ1-5; 9 bases line up with TRBD1. Germline V gene data show CDR1 as LNHDA and CDR2 as SQIVND (reference sequence). V lost 10 bases, J lost 6 bases, and 7 bases stayed unmatched. CDR3 length: 13 residues. The CDR3 DNA reads TGTGCCACTCTCCGGGACAGGGCTCAGCCCCAGCATTTT. Its translation: CATLRDRAQPQHF.

The gene calls are TRBV27 and TRBJ1-1; 11 bases align to TRBD1. With V trimmed by 6 bases and J by 6 bases, 15 bases remained unmatched. This CDR3 spans 17 amino acids. Germline V CDR1 and CDR2: MNHEY, SMNVEV (reference sequence). CDR3 in amino acids: CASSPLGQGASRPEAFF. CDR3 sequence (DNA): TGTGCCAGCAGCCCACTCGGACAGGGGGCATCTCGGCCTGAAGCTTTCTTT.

This chain joins TRBV4-3 and TRBJ2-5; 7 bases agree with TRBD2. Germline trimming cut 0 bases from V and 7 bases from J; bases unmatched to any gene: 5. CDR1 LGHNA and CDR2 YSLEER come from the germline V gene. The CDR3 runs 14 residues. CDR3 amino acids: CASSQDRGVGTQYF. The CDR3 DNA reads as TGCGCCAGCAGCCAAGATCGGGGGGTAGGGACCCAGTACTTC.

This clone was observed a few times. This chain uses TRBV21-1 with TRBJ1-2. TRBV21-1 is shown as a pseudogene. The CDR3 is made up of 14 amino acids. The CDR3 is CASSKDGTNYGYTF. DNA for the CDR3: TGTGCCAGCAGCAAAGACGGTACTAACTATGGCTACACCTTC.

V is TRBV5-4 and J is TRBJ2-5, with D possibly TRBD2 on 6 matching bases. The tail of the sequence fits TRBJ2-7 better, so the J call may be wrong. CDR3 length: 16 amino acids. Germline V gene sequence: CDR1 SGHNT, CDR2 YYREEE (reference sequence). The chain's CDR3 is CASSFGVGGADYEQYF. CDR3 DNA: TGTGCCAGCAGCTTTGGGGTGGGCGGGGCCGACTACGAGCAGTACTTC.

The V and J genes are TRBV10-3 and TRBJ1-1; the D is unclear. The ends were cut back, 3 bases at V and 4 bases at J, with 12 bases in the middle. From germline, CDR1 is ENHRY and CDR2 SYGVKD. CDR3 size: 14 residues. CDR3 coding DNA: TGTGCCATCAGTGACCCGGGTGTCGGCACTGAAGCTTTCTTT. Translated: CAISDPGVGTEAFF.

This clone is medium-sized within its sample. Other nucleotide sequences in the sample specify the same CDR3. The chain employs TRBV19 and TRBJ2-1; 8 bases agree with TRBD1. Losses at the gene ends were 2 bases for V and 2 bases for J; bases not matched to a gene: 2. Germline V gives CDR1 LNHDA, CDR2 SQIVND (reference sequence). CDR3 length: 15 amino acids. The CDR3 region is CASSILQGAYNEQFF. In DNA form, the CDR3 reads TGTGCCAGTAGTATACTACAGGGGGCCTACAATGAGCAGTTCTTC.

This rearrangement joins TRBV4-1 to TRBJ1-2; tentatively, D is TRBD1 (5 bases). V lost 1 base and J lost 3, with 9 bases in between. This CDR3 contains 14 residues. CDR1 is MGHRA, CDR2 YSYEKL, per germline. The CDR3 DNA follows: TGCGCCAGCAGCCAAGGAGACAGAGACTATGGCTACACCTTC. This translates into CASSQGDRDYGYTF.